A single sample is the source of the 3 T cell receptor beta chains below, sequenced in a study of CD8 T cells in ankylosing spondylitis. These TCRs are of unknown antigen specificity. Study results and limitations: There was a TCR beta motif, made of fewer than 10 highly homologous variants, that appeared characteristic of ankylosing spondylitis blood.

A single record per CDR3 protein comes from TCRdb applying MiXCR to the 5' RACE reads. Of about 90,000 distinct CDR3 sequences in the sample, roughly 10% were seen once. Sequenced material: blood, either unsorted or a sorted T cell fraction (not recorded which). The receptors stem from a male donor with ankylosing spondylitis.

The J gene is TRBJ2-2, the V gene TRBV14; 8 bases match TRBD1. The CDR3 consists of 16 residues. The ends lost 3 bases at V and 9 bases at J; junction bases unmatched: 12. Germline values: CDR1 SGHDN, CDR2 FVKESK. CDR3 in amino acids: CASSHRTGTGGRELFF. In nucleotides, the CDR3 is TGTGCCAGCAGCCACCGAACCGGGACAGGAGGACGGGAGCTGTTTTTT.

This clonotype was found a few times. CDR3 sequence reads: CASRTGGILEQYF. CDR3 nucleotides: TGTGCCAGCCGGACAGGGGGCATCCTCGAGCAGTACTTC. V is TRBV27 and J is TRBJ2-7; TRBD1 matches at 11 bases. CDR1 MNHEY and CDR2 SMNVEV come from the germline V gene (reference sequence). This CDR3 spans 13 amino acids. V was clipped by 8 bases and J by 6 bases; unmatched bases: 6.

This clonotype was counted at least ten times. The chain uses TRBV11-1 and TRBJ2-2, with 10 bases that match TRBD1. This CDR3 has 16 amino acids. J lost 4 bases, V lost 5 bases, and 7 bases had no gene match. Germline values: CDR1 SGHAT, CDR2 FQDESV (reference sequence). CDR3: CASSPDRGRVTGELFF. CDR3 DNA sequence: TGTGCCAGCAGCCCTGACAGGGGGCGAGTCACCGGGGAGCTGTTTTTT.